This is a list of T cell receptor beta chains from one sample in a study of cytomegalovirus exposure and HLA in healthy donors. Repertoires were generated with immunoSEQ multiplex PCR, while TCRdb's copy carries only in-frame clones and drops some. The sample gives 95,000 to 150,000 clones, roughly 70% of which show up once; less than 4.5% is in the top ten. The sequencing input was PBMCs. The receptors derive from a woman aged 40 to 49 in good health and CMV-seronegative. Each CDR3 is given with its conserved first and last residue. The D gene is left open where the match is weak.

j_call v_call d_call cdr3_aa
TRBJ2-7 TRBV29-1 TRBD2 CSAARGSHEQYF
TRBJ2-7 TRBV11-1 TRBD1 CASSRIPGQSYEQYF
TRBJ1-1 TRBV7-2 . CASSRGGISMNTEAFF
TRBJ2-3 TRBV9 . CASSVIGQGQDTQYF
TRBJ1-5 TRBV18 . CASSPVQGNDQPQHF
TRBJ2-3 TRBV28 TRBD2 CASSFFVGSGSTDTQYF
TRBJ2-5 TRBV29-1 . CSVNRRQQETQYF
TRBJ1-5 TRBV7-8 TRBD1 CASSETTGNNQPQHF
TRBJ2-5 TRBV7-9 . CASSLVQGGGETQYF
TRBJ2-7 TRBV2 TRBD1 CASRQGTTFGEQYF
TRBJ1-5 TRBV19 . CASSIAILSNQPQHF
TRBJ2-5 TRBV5-8 TRBD2 CASSLAGLAGKETQYF
TRBJ1-2 TRBV7-9 TRBD1 CASSPTRDRGDGYTF
TRBJ1-1 TRBV6-5 TRBD1 CASKRTGGISEAFF
TRBJ2-1 TRBV7-9 TRBD2 CSSSFRLAGGLDEQFF
TRBJ2-5 TRBV5-1 TRBD2 CASSSGSAETQYF
TRBJ2-7 TRBV6-1 TRBD2 CASSGGPGLAGVYEQYF
TRBJ1-4 TRBV4-2 . CASSQDWQTNEKLFF
TRBJ2-7 TRBV2 . CASSEGVEQYF
TRBJ1-4 TRBV6-6 . CASSSGGNEKLFF
TRBJ1-5 TRBV27 . CASGDREAQHF
TRBJ2-1 TRBV4-2 TRBD2 CASSQATGTSHNEQFF
TRBJ1-3 TRBV6-5 . CASSYGGHSGNTIYF
TRBJ1-1 TRBV5-8 TRBD1 CASSLDRGVANTEAFF
TRBJ1-3 TRBV7-8 . CASSFKTARIIYF
TRBJ2-5 TRBV10-3 TRBD2 CAISERLAEETQYF
TRBJ2-6 TRBV4-3 . CASSQEAVYSGANVLTF
TRBJ1-5 TRBV30 . CAWSLGGYQPQHF
TRBJ2-3 TRBV11-2 TRBD2 CASSLSLASGGTDTQYF
TRBJ2-7 TRBV25-1 . CASAGQGSYEQYF
TRBJ1-1 TRBV7-3 . CASSSSGNTEAFF
TRBJ1-1 TRBV7-8 TRBD1 CASSLAAGGVVDTEAFF
TRBJ1-1 TRBV7-2 . CASSLGAMNTEAFF
TRBJ1-1 TRBV6-5 . CASSPTENTEAFF
TRBJ2-7 TRBV10-3 . CAISDNLAPYEQYF
TRBJ1-2 TRBV4-3 . CASSQTTAVGGGYTF
TRBJ2-1 TRBV29-1 TRBD2 CSVEDQTSGGKVNEQFF
. TRBV7-8 . CASSRRGANEQYF
TRBJ1-6 TRBV4-2 TRBD1 CASSQEGGQGDSPLHF
TRBJ2-1 TRBV6-6 . CASSILASRGYNEQFF
TRBJ2-3 TRBV5-4 TRBD2 CASKDGASGGLSTDTQYF
TRBJ2-1 TRBV10-3 TRBD1 CAIRDRDSDNEQFF
TRBJ1-4 TRBV6-1 TRBD1 CASRGTAGGEKLFF
TRBJ2-7 TRBV18 TRBD1 CASSQLADRGYSYEQYF
TRBJ1-1 TRBV4-1 . CASSHGLTGTMNTEAFF
TRBJ1-3 TRBV7-9 . CSSSLVRGRSSGNTIYF
TRBJ2-1 TRBV27 . CASSSLSSGGGNEQFF
TRBJ2-3 TRBV27 TRBD1 CASSLRLTGDRDTQYF
TRBJ2-1 TRBV14 . CASSHGVGYNEQFF
TRBJ1-1 TRBV6-6 . CASIPGARRGEAFF
TRBJ2-2 TRBV28 . CASRNRADTGELFF
TRBJ2-5 TRBV7-2 TRBD1 CASSSTGTGERAQYF
TRBJ2-7 TRBV4-3 . CASSQEWARGAGGEQYF
TRBJ2-1 TRBV10-3 . CAIRGALADNEQFF
TRBJ2-7 TRBV27 TRBD2 CASSLGSGGRAYEQYF